The source of this TCR beta chain is a study of response to subunit inactivated influenza vaccine. Regarding the study as a whole: There was a suggestion from the authors that each seasonal influenza vaccination recruits few new T cells.

TCRdb reanalysed the RT-PCR reads using MiXCR and keeps one entry per CDR3 protein. The sample has roughly 700,000 distinct CDR3 sequences; 15% to 18% are singletons. Turning to this clonotype: Its matching antigen is unknown.

V lost 4 bases and J lost 1, with 14 bases in between. This CDR3 is built from 17 residues. Germline CDR1 and CDR2: SGHDN and FVKESK. The sequence was obtained from a man aged 50-60 years who received an inactivated influenza vaccine. The sample was PBMCs from blood, taken 12 days after vaccination. The genes are TRBV14 and TRBJ2-6; TRBD1 is a possible D gene (5 bases). The CDR3 region is CASSLLRGGSGANVLTF. CDR3 nucleotide sequence: TGTGCCAGCAGCCTGTTAAGGGGTGGGTCTGGGGCCAACGTCCTGACTTTC.